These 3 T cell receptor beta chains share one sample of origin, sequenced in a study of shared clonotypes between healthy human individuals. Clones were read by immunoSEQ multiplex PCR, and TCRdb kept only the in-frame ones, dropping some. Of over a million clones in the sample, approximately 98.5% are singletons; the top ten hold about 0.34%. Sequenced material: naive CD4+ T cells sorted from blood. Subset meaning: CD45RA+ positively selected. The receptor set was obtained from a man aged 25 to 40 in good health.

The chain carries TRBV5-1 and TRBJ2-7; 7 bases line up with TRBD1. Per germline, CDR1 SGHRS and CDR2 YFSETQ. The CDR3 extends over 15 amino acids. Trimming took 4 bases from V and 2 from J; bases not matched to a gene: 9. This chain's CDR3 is CASSLSTGETYEQYF. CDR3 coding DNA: TGCGCCAGCAGCCTATCTACAGGGGAGACCTACGAGCAGTACTTC.

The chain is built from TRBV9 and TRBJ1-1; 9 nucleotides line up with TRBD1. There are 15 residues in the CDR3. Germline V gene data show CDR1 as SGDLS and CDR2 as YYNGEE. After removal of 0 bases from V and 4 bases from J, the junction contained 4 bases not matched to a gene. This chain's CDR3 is CASSVAPTGGTEAFF. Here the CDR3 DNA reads TGTGCCAGCAGCGTAGCTCCGACAGGGGGCACTGAAGCTTTCTTT.

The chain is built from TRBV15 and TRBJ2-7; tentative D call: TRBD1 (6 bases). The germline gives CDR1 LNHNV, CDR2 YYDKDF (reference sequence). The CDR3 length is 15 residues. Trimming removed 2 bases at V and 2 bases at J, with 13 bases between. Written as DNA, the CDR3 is TGTGCCACCAGCAGACACGGGACAAGAACCTACGAGCAGTACTTC. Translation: CATSRHGTRTYEQYF.